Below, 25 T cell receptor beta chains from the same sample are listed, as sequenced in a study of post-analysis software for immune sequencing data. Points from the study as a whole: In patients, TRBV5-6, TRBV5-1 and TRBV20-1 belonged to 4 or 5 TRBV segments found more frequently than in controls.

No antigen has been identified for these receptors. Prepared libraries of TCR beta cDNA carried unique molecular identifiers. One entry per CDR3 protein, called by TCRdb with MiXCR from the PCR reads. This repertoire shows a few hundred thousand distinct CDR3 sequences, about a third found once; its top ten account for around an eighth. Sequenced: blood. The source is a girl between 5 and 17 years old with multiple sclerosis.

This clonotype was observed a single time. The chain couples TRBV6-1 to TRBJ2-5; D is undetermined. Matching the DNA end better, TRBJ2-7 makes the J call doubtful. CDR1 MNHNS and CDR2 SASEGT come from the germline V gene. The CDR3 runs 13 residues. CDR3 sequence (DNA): TGTGCCAGCAGGGCCCCAAATTCCTACGAGCAGTACTTC. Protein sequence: CASRAPNSYEQYF.

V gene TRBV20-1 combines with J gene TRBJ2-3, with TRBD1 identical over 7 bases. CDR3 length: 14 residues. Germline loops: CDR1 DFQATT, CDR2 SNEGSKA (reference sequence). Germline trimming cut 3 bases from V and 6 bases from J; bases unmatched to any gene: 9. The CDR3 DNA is TGCAGTGCTAGCCGACAGGGTGGGATGGATACGCAGTATTTT. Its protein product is CSASRQGGMDTQYF.

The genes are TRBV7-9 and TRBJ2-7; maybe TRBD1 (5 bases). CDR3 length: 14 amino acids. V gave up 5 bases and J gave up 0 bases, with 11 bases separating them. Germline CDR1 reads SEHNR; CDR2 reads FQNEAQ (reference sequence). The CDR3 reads CASSPPGHSYEQYF. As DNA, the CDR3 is TGTGCCAGCAGCCCCCCAGGGCACTCCTACGAGCAGTACTTC.

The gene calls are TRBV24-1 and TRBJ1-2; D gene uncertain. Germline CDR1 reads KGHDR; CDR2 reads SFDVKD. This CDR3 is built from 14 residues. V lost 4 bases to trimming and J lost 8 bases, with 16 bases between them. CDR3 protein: CATSDQEIQVGYTF. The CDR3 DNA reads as TGTGCCACCAGTGACCAGGAGATACAAGTAGGCTACACCTTC.

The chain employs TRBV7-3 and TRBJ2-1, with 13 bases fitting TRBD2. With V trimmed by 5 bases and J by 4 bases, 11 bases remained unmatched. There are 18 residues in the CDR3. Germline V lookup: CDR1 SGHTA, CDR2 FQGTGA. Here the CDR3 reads CASSQKGTSGATYNEQFF. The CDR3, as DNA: TGTGCCAGCAGCCAAAAAGGGACTAGCGGGGCGACATACAATGAGCAGTTCTTC. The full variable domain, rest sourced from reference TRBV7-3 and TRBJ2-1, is GAGVSQTPSNKVTEKGKYVELRCDPISGHTALYWYRQSLGQGPEFLIYFQGTGAADDSGLPNDRFFAVRPEGSVSTLKIQRTERGDSAVYLCASSQKGTSGATYNEQFFGPGTRLTVL.

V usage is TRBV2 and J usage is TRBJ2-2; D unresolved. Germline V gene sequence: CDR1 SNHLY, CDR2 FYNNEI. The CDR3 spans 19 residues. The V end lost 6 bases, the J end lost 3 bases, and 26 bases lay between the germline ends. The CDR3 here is CASSAPRPIGNRDTGELFF. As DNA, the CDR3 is TGTGCCAGCAGCGCTCCGCGACCTATAGGGAACCGGGACACCGGGGAGCTGTTTTTT.

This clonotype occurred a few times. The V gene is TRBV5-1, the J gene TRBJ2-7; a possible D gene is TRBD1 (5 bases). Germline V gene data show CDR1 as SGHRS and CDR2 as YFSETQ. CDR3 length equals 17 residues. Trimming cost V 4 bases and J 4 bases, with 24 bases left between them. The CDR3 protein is CASSPRGRELRFYEQYF. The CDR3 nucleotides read TGCGCCAGCAGCCCTCGCGGCAGGGAATTAAGGTTTTACGAGCAGTACTTC.

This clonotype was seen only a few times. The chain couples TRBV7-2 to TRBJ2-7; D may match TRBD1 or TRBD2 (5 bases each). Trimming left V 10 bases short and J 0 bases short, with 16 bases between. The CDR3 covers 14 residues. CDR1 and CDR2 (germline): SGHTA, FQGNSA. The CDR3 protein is CATSPGPYSYEQYF. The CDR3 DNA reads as TGTGCCACATCGCCGGGGCCCTACTCCTACGAGCAGTACTTC.

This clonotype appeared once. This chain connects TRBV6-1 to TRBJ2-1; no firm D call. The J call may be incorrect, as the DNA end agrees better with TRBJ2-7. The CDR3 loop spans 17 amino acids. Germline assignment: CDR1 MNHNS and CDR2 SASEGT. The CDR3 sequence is CASTPLTSPYSYNEQYF. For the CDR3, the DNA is TGTGCCAGCACCCCGTTGACGTCTCCCTATTCCTACAATGAGCAGTACTTC.

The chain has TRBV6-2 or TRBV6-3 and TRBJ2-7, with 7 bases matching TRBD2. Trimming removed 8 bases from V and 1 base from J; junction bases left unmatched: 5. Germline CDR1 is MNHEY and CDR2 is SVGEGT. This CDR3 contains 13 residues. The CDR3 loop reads CASRSSGSYEQYF. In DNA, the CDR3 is TGTGCCAGCCGTAGTAGCGGGTCCTACGAGCAGTACTTC.

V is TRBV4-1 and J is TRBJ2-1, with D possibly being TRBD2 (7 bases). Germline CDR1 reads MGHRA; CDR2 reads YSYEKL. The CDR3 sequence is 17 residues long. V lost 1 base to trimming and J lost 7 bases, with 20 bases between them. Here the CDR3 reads CASSQAGGANGKNEQFF. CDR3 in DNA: TGCGCCAGCAGCCAAGCTGGGGGGGCGAACGGAAAAAATGAGCAGTTCTTC.

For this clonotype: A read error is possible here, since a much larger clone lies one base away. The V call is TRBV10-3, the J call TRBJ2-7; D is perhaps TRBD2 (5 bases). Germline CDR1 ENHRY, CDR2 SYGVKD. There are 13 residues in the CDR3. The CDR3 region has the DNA TGTGCCATCAGGGAGTACGGTTGGAGGGAGCAGTACTTC. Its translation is CAIREYGWREQYF.

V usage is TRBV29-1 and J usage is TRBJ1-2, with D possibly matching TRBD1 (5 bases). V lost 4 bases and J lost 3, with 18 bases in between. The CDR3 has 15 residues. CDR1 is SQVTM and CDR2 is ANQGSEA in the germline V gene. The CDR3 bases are TGCAGCGTTGGCCCCAGTAGGACATACGACTATGGCTACACCTTC. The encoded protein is CSVGPSRTYDYGYTF.

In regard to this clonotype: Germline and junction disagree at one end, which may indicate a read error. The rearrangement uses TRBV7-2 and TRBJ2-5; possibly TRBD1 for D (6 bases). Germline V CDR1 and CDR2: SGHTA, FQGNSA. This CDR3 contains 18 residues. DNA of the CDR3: TGCGCCAGCAGCTTGATCCTGATGGCCCGGACAGACCAAGAGACCCAGTACTTC. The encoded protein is CASSLILMARTDQETQYF.

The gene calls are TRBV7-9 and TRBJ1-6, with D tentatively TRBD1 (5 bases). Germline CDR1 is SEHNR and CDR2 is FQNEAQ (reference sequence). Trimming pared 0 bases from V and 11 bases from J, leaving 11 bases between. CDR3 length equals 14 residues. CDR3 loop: CASSLATEGTPLHF. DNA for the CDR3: TGTGCCAGCAGCTTAGCGACAGAGGGCACACCCCTCCACTTT.

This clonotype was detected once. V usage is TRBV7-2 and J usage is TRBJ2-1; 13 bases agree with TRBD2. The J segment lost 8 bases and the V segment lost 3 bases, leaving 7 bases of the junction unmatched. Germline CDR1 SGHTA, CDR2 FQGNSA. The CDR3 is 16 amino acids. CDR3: CASSFTGTSGTHEQFF. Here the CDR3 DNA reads TGTGCCAGCAGCTTCACCGGGACTAGCGGGACCCATGAGCAGTTCTTC.

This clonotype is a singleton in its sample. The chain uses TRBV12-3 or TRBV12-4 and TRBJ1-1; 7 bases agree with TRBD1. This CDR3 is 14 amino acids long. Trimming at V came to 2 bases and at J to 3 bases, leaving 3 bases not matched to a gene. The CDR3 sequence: CASSLPRGYTEAFF. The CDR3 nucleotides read TGTGCCAGCAGTTTACCCAGGGGGTACACTGAAGCTTTCTTT.

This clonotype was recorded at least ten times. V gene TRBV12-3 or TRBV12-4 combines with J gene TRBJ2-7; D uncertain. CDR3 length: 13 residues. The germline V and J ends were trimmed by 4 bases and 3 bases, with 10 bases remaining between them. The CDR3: CASSYGEGYEQYF. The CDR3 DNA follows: TGTGCCAGCAGTTATGGGGAAGGCTACGAGCAGTACTTC.

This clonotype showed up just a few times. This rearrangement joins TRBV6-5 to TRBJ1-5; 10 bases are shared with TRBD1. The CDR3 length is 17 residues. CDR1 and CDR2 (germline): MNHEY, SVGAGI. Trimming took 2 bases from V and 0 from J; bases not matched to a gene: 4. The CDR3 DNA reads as TGTGCCAGCAGTTACGCGGGGACAGGGGATAGCAATCAGCCCCAGCATTTT. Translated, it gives CASSYAGTGDSNQPQHF.

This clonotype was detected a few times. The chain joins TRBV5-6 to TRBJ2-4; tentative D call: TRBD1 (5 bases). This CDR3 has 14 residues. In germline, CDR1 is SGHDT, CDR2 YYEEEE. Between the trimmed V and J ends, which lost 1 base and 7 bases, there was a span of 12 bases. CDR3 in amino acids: CASSLRQGSNIQYF. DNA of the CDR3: TGTGCCAGCAGCTTGAGGCAGGGTAGTAACATTCAGTACTTC. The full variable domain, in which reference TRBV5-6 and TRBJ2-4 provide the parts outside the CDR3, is DAGVTQSPTHLIKTRGQQVTLRCSPKSGHDTVSWYQQALGQGPQFIFQYYEEEERQRGNFPDRFSGHQFPNYSSELNVNALLLGDSALYLCASSLRQGSNIQYFGAGTRLSVL.

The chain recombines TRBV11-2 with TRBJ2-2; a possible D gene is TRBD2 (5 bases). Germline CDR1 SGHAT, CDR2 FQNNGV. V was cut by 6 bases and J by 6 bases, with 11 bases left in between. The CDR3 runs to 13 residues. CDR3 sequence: CASRADGSGELFF. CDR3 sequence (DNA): TGTGCCAGCAGAGCGGACGGTTCCGGGGAGCTGTTTTTT.

The CDR3 here is CASSPLGAGGYEQYF. The CDR3 bases are TGTGCCAGCAGCCCCCTTGGAGCGGGGGGATACGAGCAGTACTTC. This rearrangement joins TRBV7-2 to TRBJ2-7; 9 bases align to TRBD2. The germline gives CDR1 SGHTA, CDR2 FQGNSA. The CDR3 sequence is 15 residues long. The V segment lost 5 bases and the J segment 4 bases; nucleotides outside the gene matches: 9.

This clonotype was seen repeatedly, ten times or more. The CDR3, as DNA: TGTGCCAGCAGCTTAGCTTTAGCGGGGGGGACCTACGAGCAGTACTTC. Its translation: CASSLALAGGTYEQYF. V and J are TRBV7-2 and TRBJ2-7; 11 bases fit TRBD2. This CDR3 has 16 residues. V gave up 0 bases and J gave up 2 bases; unmatched junction bases: 3. Per germline, CDR1 SGHTA and CDR2 FQGNSA.

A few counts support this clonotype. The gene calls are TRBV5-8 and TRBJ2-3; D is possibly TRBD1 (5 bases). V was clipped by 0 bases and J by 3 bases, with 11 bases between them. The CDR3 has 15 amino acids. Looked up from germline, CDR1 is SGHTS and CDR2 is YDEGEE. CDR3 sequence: CASSLEGAGTDTQYF. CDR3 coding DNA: TGTGCCAGCAGCTTGGAAGGGGCCGGAACAGATACGCAGTATTTT.

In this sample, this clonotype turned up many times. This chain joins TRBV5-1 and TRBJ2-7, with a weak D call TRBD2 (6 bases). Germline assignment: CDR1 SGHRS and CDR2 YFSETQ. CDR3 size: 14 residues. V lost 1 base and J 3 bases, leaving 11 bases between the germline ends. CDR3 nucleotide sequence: TGCGCCAGCAGCTTGTCGGGGGAAGGCTACGAGCAGTACTTC. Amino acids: CASSLSGEGYEQYF. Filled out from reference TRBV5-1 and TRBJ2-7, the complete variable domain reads KAGVTQTPRYLIKTRGQQVTLSCSPISGHRSVSWYQQTPGQGLQFLFEYFSETQRNKGNFPGRFSGRQFSNSRSEMNVSTLELGDSALYLCASSLSGEGYEQYFGPGTRLTVT.